This entry lists 14 T cell receptor beta chains sequenced from one sample in a study of T cell clonality in common variable immunodeficiency. The assay was immunoSEQ multiplex PCR, and TCRdb's table has in-frame clones only and misses some. The data show 45,000 to 60,000 clones, with none appearing a single time. What was sequenced was peripheral blood mononuclear cells. The receptors shown here come from a person aged 18 to 75 in good health.

This clone was seen at least ten times. CDR3 bases read: TGCAGTGCTAGAGATGCCCAGCGGAGCTCCTACAATGAG. This translates into CSARDAQRSSYNE. The whole CDR3 sequence is CSARDAQRSSYNEQFF. This chain connects TRBV20-1 to TRBJ2-1; maybe TRBD2 (5 bases). The read halts 3 residues ahead of the CDR3 end, with the missing end drawn from the germline J gene. Trimming shortened V by 0 bases and J by 0 bases, and 12 bases separated the two germline ends. Germline CDR1 reads DFQATT; CDR2 reads SNEGSKA (reference sequence). The CDR3 runs to 16 residues.

This clone was seen ten or more times. Coverage ceases 3 residues before the CDR3 finishes, and the germline J gene fills in the end. V gene TRBV14 combines with J gene TRBJ1-2, with TRBD1 matching over 7 bases. V dropped 1 base and J dropped 4; count of bases not matched to a gene: 6. CDR1 and CDR2 (germline): SGHDN, FVKESK. The CDR3 covers 15 residues. The sequenced part of the CDR3 DNA is TGTGCCAGCAGCCAAGTTGCGACAGGGCCCTATGGC. Translated, it gives CASSQVATGPYG. The whole CDR3 region reads CASSQVATGPYGYTF.

There are many counts of this clone. The sequenced fragment ends 3 residues before the CDR3 boundary, so the rest is inferred from the germline J gene. The chain recombines TRBV7-9 with TRBJ1-2, with 7 positions matching TRBD1. J was trimmed by 4 bases and V by 3 bases; bases with no gene match: 2. The CDR3 consists of 13 residues. Germline V lookup: CDR1 SEHNR, CDR2 FQNEAQ (reference sequence). The CDR3 DNA, read in part, is TGTGCCAGCAGCTTGGGACAGACCTATGGC. Translated: CASSLGQTYG. In full, the CDR3 reads CASSLGQTYGYTF.

This clone was counted ten times or more. The read finishes 3 residues shy of the CDR3 end, and the germline J gene is used to complete it. V is TRBV30 and J is TRBJ1-5; 8 positions agree with TRBD1. Germline CDR1 and CDR2: GTSNPN and SVGIG (reference sequence). This CDR3 comprises 15 residues. Trimming cost V 2 bases and J 3 bases; bases outside gene matches: 6. This chain's CDR3 is CAWSLTGADNQPQHF. The CDR3 DNA, read in part, is TGTGCCTGGAGTTTGACAGGGGCGGACAATCAGCCC.

This clone was picked up many times. The CDR3 is cut off 3 residues early in the read; its end comes from the germline J gene. V and J are TRBV7-8 and TRBJ1-2; 9 bases align to TRBD1. The CDR3 has 17 residues. Germline values: CDR1 SGHVS, CDR2 FQNEAQ. Losses at the gene ends were 1 base for V and 5 bases for J; bases not matched to a gene: 11. CDR3 residues: CASSLVGTGRIMYGYTF. The covered CDR3 bases are TGTGCCAGCAGCTTAGTGGGGACAGGGCGGATTATGTATGGC.

This clone showed up many times. The part of the CDR3 DNA that was read is TGTGCCAGCAGTTTCCAACTAGCGGCATACAATGAG. The encoded protein is CASSFQLAAYNE. The whole CDR3 sequence reads CASSFQLAAYNEQFF. The chain recombines TRBV28 with TRBJ2-1, with 8 bases matching TRBD2. The read is 3 residues too short to cover the CDR3 end, so that end is filled in from the germline J gene. The length of the CDR3 is 15 residues. The J segment lost 4 bases and the V segment lost 3 bases, leaving 5 bases of the junction unmatched. The germline V gene has CDR1 MDHEN and CDR2 SYDVKM.

This clone appeared many times. Read data end 3 residues before the CDR3 end; the end is taken from the germline J gene. The chain links TRBV24-1 to TRBJ2-2, with 9 nucleotides matching TRBD1. The CDR3 spans 16 residues. CDR1 and CDR2 from the germline V gene are KGHDR and SFDVKD. V lost 6 bases and J lost 4; bases outside the gene matches: 8. CDR3 protein: CATSKGQGMGTGELFF. The CDR3 DNA, read in part, is TGTGCCACCAGTAAAGGACAGGGGATGGGCACCGGGGAG.

In this sample, this clone turned up a few times. The CDR3 end falls 3 residues outside the read, so it is completed with the germline J gene. The J gene is TRBJ1-2, the V gene TRBV19; 7 bases align to TRBD1. Germline V lookup: CDR1 LNHDA, CDR2 SQIVND (reference sequence). CDR3 size: 18 residues. CDR3 protein: CASSIESVAGGKFYDYTF. The CDR3 DNA, read in part, is TGTGCCAGTAGTATAGAATCGGTAGCAGGGGGAAAGTTCTACGAC.

This clone was observed a few times. The sequence runs out 3 residues before the end of the CDR3; the remainder is reconstructed from the germline J gene. V gene TRBV6-2 or TRBV6-3 combines with J gene TRBJ1-2; 7 nucleotides align to TRBD1. The CDR3 spans 12 residues. Germline assignment: CDR1 MNHEY and CDR2 SVGEGT. Here the CDR3 reads CASSTGFYDYTF. The CDR3 bases that were read are TGTGCCAGCTCGACAGGGTTCTACGAC.

This clone was observed many times. The read ends 3 residues early relative to the CDR3; the germline J gene fills the gap. The chain has TRBV5-6 and TRBJ2-7, with D perhaps TRBD1 (6 bases). V was pared by 7 bases and J by 4 bases, with 9 bases between. The CDR3 sequence is 11 residues long. Germline-derived CDR1 and CDR2 are SGHDT and YYEEEE. CDR3 DNA (partial): TGTGCCAGCCAGCAGGGGTACGAG. It yields the protein CASQQGYE. The entire CDR3 sequence reads CASQQGYEQYF.

This clone was picked up many times. The CDR3 end is not reached by the read, which stops 3 residues before it; the germline J gene fills it in. The chain is built from TRBV10-3 and TRBJ1-4, with 8 bases aligning to TRBD1. The CDR3 totals 14 residues. J gave up 7 bases and V 4 bases, and 5 bases lay outside the gene matches. CDR1 is ENHRY and CDR2 is SYGVKD in the germline V gene. The chain's CDR3 is CAISARGQGEKLFF. The CDR3 bases that were read are TGTGCCATCAGTGCCAGGGGGCAGGGTGAAAAA.

Ten or more counts support this clone. The read halts 3 residues ahead of the CDR3 end, with the missing end drawn from the germline J gene. The chain recombines TRBV7-7 with TRBJ2-1; the match to TRBD2 covers 7 bases. V lost 1 base to trimming and J lost 3 bases; unmatched junction nucleotides: 3. The CDR3 length is 15 residues. CDR1 is SSHAT and CDR2 is FNYEAQ in the germline V gene (reference sequence). CDR3 protein: CASSLGAGDYNEQFF. Incomplete CDR3 DNA: TGTGCCAGCAGCTTAGGCGCGGGGGACTACAATGAG.

This clone was found many times. The sequence runs out 3 residues before the end of the CDR3; the remainder is reconstructed from the germline J gene. V gene TRBV20-1 combines with J gene TRBJ1-5, with D uncertain. The V and J ends lost 3 bases and 2 bases respectively, with 14 bases between them. The CDR3 has 15 amino acids. CDR1 and CDR2 from the germline V gene are DFQATT and SNEGSKA (reference sequence). The sequenced part of the CDR3 DNA is TGCAGTGCTAGTAAGACATCCAACGGCAATCAGCCC. This gives the protein CSASKTSNGNQP. The entire CDR3 is CSASKTSNGNQPQHF.

This clone was picked up a small number of times. Sequencing ends 3 residues short of the CDR3 end; the germline J gene provides the rest. This sequence joins TRBV2 and TRBJ1-2; D possibly corresponds to TRBD1 (6 bases). Germline CDR1 and CDR2: SNHLY and FYNNEI. CDR3 length: 14 amino acids. The part of the CDR3 DNA that was read is TGTGCCAGCAGTGAAGCCCCGCGGGGGGGCGGC. It specifies CASSEAPRGGG. The full CDR3 reads CASSEAPRGGGYTF.